This TCR beta chain emerged from a study of T cells in Graves' hyperthyroidism and ophthalmopathy. In its sample, this clonotype was seen a few times. Hyperthyroidism had been newly diagnosed in patients aged 18 to 65, and its duration was under 2 months. What was amplified from RNA transcripts were TCR beta CDR3 regions. Primed by the HTBI set, a first-round RT-PCR was run on the TCR CDR3. TCRdb passed the multiplex PCR reads through MiXCR, listing each CDR3 protein once. The repertoire holds 460,000 or so distinct CDR3 sequences, with around 15% as singletons. This receptor was identified in a woman aged 18-29 years with Graves' hyperthyroidism. The sample taken for sequencing was blood.

CDR3 sequence reads: CSARVTGGADWNYGYTF. The CDR3 DNA reads TGCAGTGCTAGAGTCACAGGGGGCGCAGATTGGAACTATGGCTACACCTTC. The chain is built from TRBV20-1 and TRBJ1-2; 9 nucleotides align to TRBD1. This CDR3 spans 17 amino acids. The V gene end was trimmed by 1 base and the J gene end by 2 bases; junction bases not matched to a gene: 11. CDR1 DFQATT and CDR2 SNEGSKA come from the germline V gene (reference sequence).